The 22 T cell receptor beta chains presented below share a single source sample, sequenced in a study of TIL therapy for anti-PD-1-resistant metastatic lung cancer. The libraries were made with immunoSEQ v3. The protocol was immunoSEQ multiplex PCR, while the TCRdb copy is restricted to in-frame clones and leaves out a portion. The repertoire consists of roughly 60,000 clones, with more than 60% occurring once and the leading ten covering roughly 2%. Indicated time point: pre-treatment sample, taken before nivolumab and TIL therapy. The sample here was blood, taken at baseline. These receptors originate from a person aged 25-80 years with non-small cell lung cancer.

In nucleotides, the CDR3 is TGTGCCAGCAGAAGACGGGAGGCAAATGAGCAGTTCTTC. This codes for CASRRREANEQFF. The chain employs TRBV5-4 and TRBJ2-1; the match to TRBD2 covers 7 bases. CDR1 and CDR2 from the germline V gene are SGHNT and YYREEE (reference sequence). Losses at the gene ends were 5 bases for V and 7 bases for J; bases not matched to a gene: 6. CDR3 length: 13 amino acids.

This chain connects TRBV5-1 to TRBJ2-4; D is perhaps TRBD1 (5 bases). This CDR3 is built from 16 residues. Germline assignment: CDR1 SGHRS and CDR2 YFSETQ. Trimming left V 4 bases short and J 0 bases short, with 14 bases between. The CDR3 nucleotides are TGCGCCAGCAGCGACCGACAGATTATAGCCAAAAACATTCAGTACTTC. It codes for CASSDRQIIAKNIQYF.

The CDR3 here is CASSPGTGRSYNSPLHF. CDR3 DNA: TGTGCCAGCAGCCCCGGGACAGGGCGCTCCTATAATTCACCCCTCCACTTT. The gene calls are TRBV2 and TRBJ1-6; TRBD1 matches at 9 bases. The V segment lost 6 bases and the J segment 0 bases; nucleotides outside the gene matches: 6. The length of the CDR3 is 17 residues. From germline, CDR1 is SNHLY and CDR2 FYNNEI.

The V call is TRBV5-1, the J call TRBJ2-5, with TRBD2 as a possible D gene (5 bases). The CDR3 has 17 amino acids. The germline V gene has CDR1 SGHRS and CDR2 YFSETQ. Trimming took off 2 bases at V and 2 bases at J, with 19 bases between the two ends. CDR3 DNA: TGCGCCAGCAGCTTACCCGCGGGTTTAGGGCTACAAGAGACCCAGTACTTC. It yields the protein CASSLPAGLGLQETQYF.

V and J are TRBV7-9 and TRBJ2-7; tentative D call: TRBD2 (6 bases). Trimming pared 5 bases from V and 5 bases from J, leaving 13 bases between. This CDR3 is built from 13 residues. CDR1 is SEHNR and CDR2 is FQNEAQ in the germline V gene (reference sequence). The CDR3 sequence is CASSPDGSHEQYF. The CDR3 DNA reads TGTGCCAGCAGCCCCGACGGGAGTCACGAGCAGTACTTC.

The chain links TRBV9 to TRBJ2-5, with 10 bases lining up with TRBD2. Germline V gene data show CDR1 as SGDLS and CDR2 as YYNGEE. The CDR3 length is 15 residues. V dropped 4 bases and J dropped 1; count of bases not matched to a gene: 4. In DNA, the CDR3 is TGTGCCAGCAGCCTTAGCGGGGGGAGCCAAGAGACCCAGTACTTC. This sequence encodes CASSLSGGSQETQYF.

The chain links TRBV6-5 to TRBJ2-7; 7 positions match TRBD1. CDR1 is MNHEY, CDR2 SVGAGI, per germline. The junction had 8 bases not matched to a gene; V was cut back by 3 bases and J by 6 bases. The CDR3 runs 14 residues. The CDR3 here is CASSYSTGSGEQYF. The CDR3, as DNA: TGTGCCAGCAGTTATTCGACAGGGTCGGGCGAGCAGTACTTC.

The chain couples TRBV5-1 to TRBJ1-5, with 7 bases lining up with TRBD1. Unmatched junction bases numbered 4, after V lost 0 bases and J lost 7 bases. CDR1 is SGHRS and CDR2 is YFSETQ in the germline V gene. The CDR3 extends over 14 amino acids. CDR3 DNA sequence: TGCGCCAGCAGCTTGGAAGGGGGCCGGCAGCCCCAGCATTTT. Amino acid sequence: CASSLEGGRQPQHF. Based on the CDR3 plus reference TRBV5-1 and TRBJ1-5, the full variable domain is KAGVTQTPRYLIKTRGQQVTLSCSPISGHRSVSWYQQTPGQGLQFLFEYFSETQRNKGNFPGRFSGRQFSNSRSEMNVSTLELGDSALYLCASSLEGGRQPQHFGDGTRLSIL.

V is TRBV21-1 and J is TRBJ2-7; the DNA was not compared with TRBD2, the D call given in the table. TRBV21-1 is termed a pseudogene. The CDR3 has 18 residues. CDR3 amino acids: CASSKVLTGTSPNGEQYF. CDR3 DNA: TGTGCCAGCAGCAAAGTCCTAACTGGAACTAGCCCTAACGGCGAGCAGTACTTC.

The CDR3 loop is CASSEQGEGNTIYF. The CDR3 nucleotides are TGTGCCAGCAGTGAACAAGGGGAGGGAAACACCATATATTTT. The rearrangement uses TRBV6-1 and TRBJ1-3, with D perhaps TRBD1 (5 bases). Germline CDR1 MNHNS, CDR2 SASEGT. The CDR3 spans 14 residues. V lost 2 bases and J lost 4, with 9 bases in between.

The J gene is TRBJ1-5, the V gene TRBV6-5; 11 bases are a match to TRBD1. The CDR3 spans 13 residues. The V segment lost 5 bases and the J segment 11 bases; nucleotides outside the gene matches: 5. Germline CDR1 and CDR2: MNHEY and SVGAGI. In DNA form, the CDR3 reads TGTGCCAGCAGTCCGGACAGGGGGCCGACCCAGCATTTT. Its translation: CASSPDRGPTQHF.

The chain couples TRBV5-4 to TRBJ2-3; D remains ambiguous. Germline CDR1 SGHNT, CDR2 YYREEE (reference sequence). V gave up 2 bases and J gave up 4 bases, with 8 bases separating them. The CDR3 has 13 residues. The CDR3 coding sequence is TGTGCCAGCAGCTTTTCCCGGGCAGATACGCAGTATTTT. It is translated as CASSFSRADTQYF.

The chain has TRBV25-1 and TRBJ1-2; TRBD1 is a possible D gene (5 bases). The CDR3 contains 15 residues. The ends were cut back, 4 bases at V and 1 base at J, with 13 bases in the middle. Germline CDR1 reads MGHDK; CDR2 reads SYGVNS. The CDR3 bases are TGTGCCAGCAGTGTACAGGCAGGGAATAACTATGGCTACACCTTC. Translation gives CASSVQAGNNYGYTF.

The chain's CDR3 is CASSPLTGAATNEKLFF. The DNA of the CDR3 is TGTGCCAGCTCACCCCTGACAGGGGCGGCAACTAATGAAAAACTGTTTTTT. The chain joins TRBV18 to TRBJ1-4; 8 bases agree with TRBD1. The CDR3 is made up of 17 amino acids. J was trimmed by 0 bases and V by 3 bases; bases with no gene match: 6. The germline V gene encodes CDR1 KGHSH and CDR2 LQKENI.

The rearrangement links TRBV28 to TRBJ1-5; 7 nucleotides line up with TRBD1. The CDR3 is 15 amino acids. V was clipped by 7 bases and J by 2 bases; unmatched bases: 8. Germline assignment: CDR1 MDHEN and CDR2 SYDVKM. CDR3 in amino acids: CASTAWDSGNQPQHF. In DNA, the CDR3 is TGTGCCAGCACTGCTTGGGACAGCGGCAATCAGCCCCAGCATTTT.

The V call is TRBV4-3, the J call TRBJ2-3; TRBD2 matches 13 bases. CDR1 is LGHNA and CDR2 is YSLEER in the germline V gene. This CDR3 has 16 amino acids. V trimming: 3 bases; J trimming: 2 bases; junction bases outside the gene matches: 2. CDR3 bases: TGCGCCAGCAGCCAGGGGACTAGCGGGGTCACAGATACGCAGTATTTT. Encoded protein: CASSQGTSGVTDTQYF.

The chain links TRBV19 to TRBJ1-1, with D unclear. CDR3 length: 17 residues. CDR1 is LNHDA, CDR2 SQIVND, per germline (reference sequence). The ends were cut back, 5 bases at V and 0 bases at J, with 19 bases in the middle. CDR3 sequence (DNA): TGTGCCAGTAGTGGTTTAAGGGTTATAGACATGAACACTGAAGCTTTCTTT. This sequence encodes CASSGLRVIDMNTEAFF.

V gene TRBV11-2 combines with J gene TRBJ2-7, with 11 bases fitting TRBD2. V dropped 6 bases and J dropped 2; count of bases not matched to a gene: 6. This CDR3 spans 15 amino acids. Germline CDR1 SGHAT, CDR2 FQNNGV. In DNA, the CDR3 is TGTGCCAGCAGTTCCGGGACTAGCGGACCCTACGAGCAGTACTTC. Amino acid sequence: CASSSGTSGPYEQYF.

The chain links TRBV6-5 to TRBJ2-5; TRBD1 matches 8 bases. This CDR3 is built from 13 residues. Germline values: CDR1 MNHEY, CDR2 SVGAGI. V lost 6 bases and J lost 5; bases outside the gene matches: 5. The CDR3, as DNA: TGTGCCAGCAGGAGAGGACAGGGTGAGACCCAGTACTTC. Translated: CASRRGQGETQYF.

This chain joins TRBV11-2 and TRBJ2-2; D is possibly TRBD2 (6 bases). The CDR3 is 17 residues long. Trimming stripped 5 bases from V and 7 bases from J, with 23 bases between. Germline V gene lookup returns CDR1 SGHAT and CDR2 FQNNGV. CDR3 amino acids: CASSTSVGTSRGGELFF. DNA for the CDR3: TGTGCCAGCAGCACCAGCGTTGGGACTTCACGCGGCGGGGAGCTGTTTTTT.

This clone was counted once. The J gene is TRBJ2-2, the V gene TRBV7-2; TRBD2 aligns across 7 bases. Germline loops: CDR1 SGHTA, CDR2 FQGNSA. This CDR3 has 17 amino acids. The ends lost 3 bases at V and 0 bases at J; junction bases unmatched: 7. The chain's CDR3 is CASSFPAGKTNTGELFF. DNA for the CDR3: TGTGCCAGCAGCTTTCCAGCGGGGAAGACGAACACCGGGGAGCTGTTTTTT. The full variable domain, its missing parts supplied by reference TRBV7-2 and TRBJ2-2, is GAGVSQSPSNKVTEKGKDVELRCDPISGHTALYWYRQSLGQGLEFLIYFQGNSAPDKSGLPSDRFSAERTGGSVSTLTIQRTQQEDSAVYLCASSFPAGKTNTGELFFGEGSRLTVL.

This sequence joins TRBV19 and TRBJ1-5, with D possibly being TRBD1 (5 bases). This CDR3 comprises 14 residues. Trimming pared 3 bases from V and 7 bases from J, leaving 13 bases between. The germline CDR1 and CDR2 sequences are LNHDA and SQIVND (reference sequence). The CDR3 DNA is TGTGCCAGTAGTATTGGGGCAGGGACCCAGCCCCAGCATTTT. Translated: CASSIGAGTQPQHF.